Sequencing of this T cell receptor (beta chain) was carried out in a study of tumor and adjacent non-tumor tissue in lung cancer. Overall study findings and caveats: Significantly higher TCR diversity was found in tumor than normal lung. Normal lung showed higher cumulative top 100 clone frequency than tumor. Patients with more diverse tumor TCRs had worse survival.

This sample's RNA came from whole unsorted tissue. A modified ARM-PCR protocol with three rounds of nested PCR amplified TCRbeta. TCRdb called the multiplex PCR reads again in MiXCR, with one record for every CDR3 protein. Here the sample spans 69,000 or so distinct CDR3 sequences, 55% to 85% being singletons. CDR1 is SQVTM, CDR2 ANQGSEA, per germline. V gave up 6 bases and J gave up 13 bases, with 19 bases separating them. The CDR3 sequence is 12 residues long. With respect to this clonotype: Its antigen remains unknown.

The TCR sequence derives from a man aged 60-69 years with non-small cell lung cancer. Sequenced material: lung tumor tissue. The genes are TRBV29-1 and TRBJ1-5, with D possibly being TRBD1 (5 bases). The CDR3, as DNA: TGCAGCGTCAGGGTCTGGAATCAGCATCAGCATTTT. Amino acid sequence: CSVRVWNQHQHF.